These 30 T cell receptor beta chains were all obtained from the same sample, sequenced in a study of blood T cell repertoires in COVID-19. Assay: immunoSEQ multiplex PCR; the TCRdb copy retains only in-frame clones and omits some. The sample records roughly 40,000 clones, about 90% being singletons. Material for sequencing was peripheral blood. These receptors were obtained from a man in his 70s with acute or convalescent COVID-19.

This chain's CDR3 is CASSLGLAGHMADTQYF. In DNA form, the CDR3 reads TGTGCCAGCAGCTTGGGACTAGCGGGACATATGGCAGATACGCAGTATTTT. This chain uses TRBV5-6 with TRBJ2-3; 11 positions match TRBD2. V trimming: 0 bases; J trimming: 4 bases; junction bases outside the gene matches: 7. Germline V gene data show CDR1 as SGHDT and CDR2 as YYEEEE. The length of the CDR3 is 17 residues.

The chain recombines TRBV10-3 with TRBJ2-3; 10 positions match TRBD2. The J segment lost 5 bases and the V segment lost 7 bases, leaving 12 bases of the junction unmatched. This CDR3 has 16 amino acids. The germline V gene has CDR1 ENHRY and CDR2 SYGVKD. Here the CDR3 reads CAITALAGAAGDTQYF. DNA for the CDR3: TGTGCCATCACGGCCCTAGCGGGAGCCGCGGGAGATACGCAGTATTTT.

CDR3 sequence reads: CASSLGRTFNEKLFF. The CDR3 DNA reads TGTGCCAGCAGCCTGGGCAGAACATTTAATGAAAAACTGTTTTTT. The chain joins TRBV5-8 to TRBJ1-4, with D uncertain. The V gene lost 4 bases and the J gene lost 4 bases, with 14 bases spanning the gap. The CDR3 is 15 residues long. Looked up from germline, CDR1 is SGHTS and CDR2 is YDEGEE.

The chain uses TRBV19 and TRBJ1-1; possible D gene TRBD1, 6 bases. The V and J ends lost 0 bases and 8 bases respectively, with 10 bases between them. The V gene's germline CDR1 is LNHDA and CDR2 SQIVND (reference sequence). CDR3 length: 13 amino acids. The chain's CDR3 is CASSIDPQGEAFF. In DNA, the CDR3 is TGTGCCAGTAGTATAGACCCTCAGGGGGAAGCTTTCTTT.

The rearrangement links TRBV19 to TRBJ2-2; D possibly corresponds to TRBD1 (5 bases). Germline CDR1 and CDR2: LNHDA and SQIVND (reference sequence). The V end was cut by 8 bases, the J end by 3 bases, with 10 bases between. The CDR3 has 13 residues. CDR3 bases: TGTGCCAGTCAGGGTTGGGACACCGGGGAGCTGTTTTTT. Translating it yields CASQGWDTGELFF.

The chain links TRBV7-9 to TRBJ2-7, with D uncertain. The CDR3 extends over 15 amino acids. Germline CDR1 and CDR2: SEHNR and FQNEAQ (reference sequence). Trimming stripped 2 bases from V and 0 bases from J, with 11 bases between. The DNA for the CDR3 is TGTGCCAGCAGCTTAAATCGGCAGGTCTCCTACGAGCAGTACTTC. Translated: CASSLNRQVSYEQYF. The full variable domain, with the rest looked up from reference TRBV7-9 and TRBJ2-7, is DTGVSQNPRHKITKRGQNVTFRCDPISEHNRLYWYRQTLGQGPEFLTYFQNEAQLEKSRLLSDRFSAERPKGSFSTLEIQRTEQGDSAMYLCASSLNRQVSYEQYFGPGTRLTVT.

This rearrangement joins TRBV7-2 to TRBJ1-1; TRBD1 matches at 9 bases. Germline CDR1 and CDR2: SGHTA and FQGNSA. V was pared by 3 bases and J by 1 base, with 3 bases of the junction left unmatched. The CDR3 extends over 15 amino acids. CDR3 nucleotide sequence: TGTGCCAGCAGCTTGAACAGGGGGCCGAACACTGAAGCTTTCTTT. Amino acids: CASSLNRGPNTEAFF. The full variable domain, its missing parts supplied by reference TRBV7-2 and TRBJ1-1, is GAGVSQSPSNKVTEKGKDVELRCDPISGHTALYWYRQSLGQGLEFLIYFQGNSAPDKSGLPSDRFSAERTGGSVSTLTIQRTQQEDSAVYLCASSLNRGPNTEAFFGQGTRLTVV.

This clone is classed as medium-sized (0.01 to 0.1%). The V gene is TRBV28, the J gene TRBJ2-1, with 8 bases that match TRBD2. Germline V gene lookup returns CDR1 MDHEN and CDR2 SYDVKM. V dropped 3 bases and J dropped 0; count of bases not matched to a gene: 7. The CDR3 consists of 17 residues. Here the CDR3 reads CASSFPEREYSYNEQFF. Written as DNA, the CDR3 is TGTGCCAGCAGTTTCCCCGAGCGGGAGTACTCCTACAATGAGCAGTTCTTC.

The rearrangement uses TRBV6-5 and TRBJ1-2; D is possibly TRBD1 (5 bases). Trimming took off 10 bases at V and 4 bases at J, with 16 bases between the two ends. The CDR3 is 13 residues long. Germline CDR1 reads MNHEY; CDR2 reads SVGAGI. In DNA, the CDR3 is TGTGCCACCAGCTCCCAGGGAGGCTATGGCTACACCTTC. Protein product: CATSSQGGYGYTF.

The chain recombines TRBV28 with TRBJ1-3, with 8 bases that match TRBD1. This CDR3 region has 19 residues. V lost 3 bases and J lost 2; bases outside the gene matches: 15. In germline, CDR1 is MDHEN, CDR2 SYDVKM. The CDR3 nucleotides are TGTGCCAGCAGTTTGGGCGACAGGGGATTTAGTGGTCCTGGAAACACCATATATTTT. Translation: CASSLGDRGFSGPGNTIYF.

In nucleotides, the CDR3 is TGTGCCAGCAGCCCTCGGGGCACAGATACGCAGTATTTT. It specifies CASSPRGTDTQYF. V and J are TRBV27 and TRBJ2-3, with unresolved D. Germline V gene sequence: CDR1 MNHEY, CDR2 SMNVEV (reference sequence). The CDR3 length is 13 residues. Trimming stripped 6 bases from V and 1 base from J, with 8 bases between.

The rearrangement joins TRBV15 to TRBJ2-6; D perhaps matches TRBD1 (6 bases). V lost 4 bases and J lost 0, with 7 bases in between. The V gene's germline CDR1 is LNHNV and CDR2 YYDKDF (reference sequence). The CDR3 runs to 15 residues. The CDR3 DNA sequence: TGTGCCACCAGCAAGGACAGCTCTGGGGCCAACGTCCTGACTTTC. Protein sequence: CATSKDSSGANVLTF.

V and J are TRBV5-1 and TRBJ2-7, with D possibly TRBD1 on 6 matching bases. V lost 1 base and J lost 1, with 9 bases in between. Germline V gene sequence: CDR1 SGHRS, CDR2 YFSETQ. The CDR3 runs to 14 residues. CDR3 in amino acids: CASSLMTGSYEQYF. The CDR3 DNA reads TGCGCCAGCAGCTTGATGACAGGTTCCTACGAGCAGTACTTC.

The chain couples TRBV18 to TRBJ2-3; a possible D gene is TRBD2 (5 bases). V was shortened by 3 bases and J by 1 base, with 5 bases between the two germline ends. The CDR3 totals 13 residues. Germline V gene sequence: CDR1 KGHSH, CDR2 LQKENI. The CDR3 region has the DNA TGTGCCAGCTCACCCGGGGGCACAGATACGCAGTATTTT. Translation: CASSPGGTDTQYF.

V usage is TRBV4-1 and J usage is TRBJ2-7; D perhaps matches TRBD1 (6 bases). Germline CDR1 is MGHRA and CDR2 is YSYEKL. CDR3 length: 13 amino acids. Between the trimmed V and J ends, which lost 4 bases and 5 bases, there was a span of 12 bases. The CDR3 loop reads CASSPTGQNEQYF. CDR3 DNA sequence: TGCGCCAGCAGCCCAACCGGACAGAACGAGCAGTACTTC.

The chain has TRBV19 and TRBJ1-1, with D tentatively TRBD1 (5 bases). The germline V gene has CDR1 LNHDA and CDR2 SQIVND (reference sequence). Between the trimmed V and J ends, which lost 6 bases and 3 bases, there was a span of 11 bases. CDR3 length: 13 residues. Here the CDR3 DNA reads TGTGCCAGTAGCCGGCAAGGGGACACTGAAGCTTTCTTT. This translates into CASSRQGDTEAFF.

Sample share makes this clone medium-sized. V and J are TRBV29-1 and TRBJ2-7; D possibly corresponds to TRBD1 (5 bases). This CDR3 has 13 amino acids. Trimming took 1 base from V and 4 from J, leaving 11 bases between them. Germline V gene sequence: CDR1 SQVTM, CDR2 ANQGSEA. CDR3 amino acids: CSVEGGPGYEQYF. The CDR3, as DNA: TGCAGCGTTGAAGGGGGTCCAGGGTACGAGCAGTACTTC.

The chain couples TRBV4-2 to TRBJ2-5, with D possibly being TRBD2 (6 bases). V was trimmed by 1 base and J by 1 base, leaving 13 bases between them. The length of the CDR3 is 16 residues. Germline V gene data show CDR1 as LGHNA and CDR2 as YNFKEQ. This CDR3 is CASSQGQRAGQETQYF. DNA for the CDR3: TGTGCCAGCAGCCAAGGCCAGCGGGCGGGCCAAGAGACCCAGTACTTC.

The CDR3 sequence is CAIRGYTGERQQETQYF. The CDR3 DNA reads TGTGCCATACGAGGATACACCGGGGAGAGGCAGCAAGAGACCCAGTACTTC. V gene TRBV10-3 combines with J gene TRBJ2-5; weak D call: TRBD2 (5 bases). Germline V gene data show CDR1 as ENHRY and CDR2 as SYGVKD. This CDR3 region has 17 residues. V was clipped by 9 bases and J by 2 bases, with 25 bases between them.

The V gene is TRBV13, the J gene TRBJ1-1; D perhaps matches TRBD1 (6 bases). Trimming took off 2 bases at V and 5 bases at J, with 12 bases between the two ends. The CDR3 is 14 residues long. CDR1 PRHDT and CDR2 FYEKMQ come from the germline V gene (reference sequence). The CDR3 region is CASSLPGEGTEAFF. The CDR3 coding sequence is TGTGCCAGCAGCTTACCAGGGGAAGGGACTGAAGCTTTCTTT.

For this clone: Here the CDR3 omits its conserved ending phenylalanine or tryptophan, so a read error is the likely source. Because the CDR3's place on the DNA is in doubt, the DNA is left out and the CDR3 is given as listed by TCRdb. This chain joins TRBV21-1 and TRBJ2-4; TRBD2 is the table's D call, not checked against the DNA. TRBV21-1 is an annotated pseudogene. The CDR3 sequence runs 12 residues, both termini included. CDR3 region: CASSTRLAGRRI.

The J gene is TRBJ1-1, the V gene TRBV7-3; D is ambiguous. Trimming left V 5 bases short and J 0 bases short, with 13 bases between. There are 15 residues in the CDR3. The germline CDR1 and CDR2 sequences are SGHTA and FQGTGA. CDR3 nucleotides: TGTGCCAGCAGCGGGAGACGGAACATGAACACTGAAGCTTTCTTT. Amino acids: CASSGRRNMNTEAFF.

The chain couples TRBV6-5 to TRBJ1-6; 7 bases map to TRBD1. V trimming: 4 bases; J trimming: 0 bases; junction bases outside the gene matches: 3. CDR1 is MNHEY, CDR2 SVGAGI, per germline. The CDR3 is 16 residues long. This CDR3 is CASSSGGSSYNSPLHF. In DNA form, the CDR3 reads TGTGCCAGCAGTTCAGGGGGGAGCTCCTATAATTCACCCCTCCACTTT.

The CDR3 protein is CASSLPATNEKLFF. DNA for the CDR3: TGTGCCAGCAGTTTACCTGCAACTAATGAAAAACTGTTTTTT. The gene calls are TRBV28 and TRBJ1-4; D not certain. The germline V gene has CDR1 MDHEN and CDR2 SYDVKM. CDR3 length: 14 amino acids. V lost 2 bases and J lost 0, with 4 bases in between. The whole variable domain, remainder taken from reference TRBV28 and TRBJ1-4, is DVKVTQSSRYLVKRTGEKVFLECVQDMDHENMFWYRQDPGLGLRLIYFSYDVKMKEKGDIPEGYSVSREKKERFSLILESASTNQTSMYLCASSLPATNEKLFFGSGTQLSVL.

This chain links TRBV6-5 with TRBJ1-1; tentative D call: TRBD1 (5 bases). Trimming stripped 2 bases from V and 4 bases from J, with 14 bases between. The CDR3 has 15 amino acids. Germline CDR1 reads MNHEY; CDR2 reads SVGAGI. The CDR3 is CASSYVRRGSTEAFF. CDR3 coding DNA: TGTGCCAGCAGTTACGTTAGGAGGGGATCCACTGAAGCTTTCTTT.

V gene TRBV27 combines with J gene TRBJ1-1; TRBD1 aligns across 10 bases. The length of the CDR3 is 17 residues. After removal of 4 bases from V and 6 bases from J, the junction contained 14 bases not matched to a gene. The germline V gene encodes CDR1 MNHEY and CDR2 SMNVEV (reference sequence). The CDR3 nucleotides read TGTGCCAGCAGTTCGACAATCCGACAGGGGGCTATATCTGAAGCTTTCTTT. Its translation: CASSSTIRQGAISEAFF.

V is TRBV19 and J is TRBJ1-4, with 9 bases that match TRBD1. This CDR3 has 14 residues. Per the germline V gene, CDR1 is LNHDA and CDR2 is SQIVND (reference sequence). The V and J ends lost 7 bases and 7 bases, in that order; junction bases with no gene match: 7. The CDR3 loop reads CASMDRGTGEKLFF. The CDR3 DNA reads TGTGCCAGTATGGACAGGGGTACCGGTGAAAAACTGTTTTTT.

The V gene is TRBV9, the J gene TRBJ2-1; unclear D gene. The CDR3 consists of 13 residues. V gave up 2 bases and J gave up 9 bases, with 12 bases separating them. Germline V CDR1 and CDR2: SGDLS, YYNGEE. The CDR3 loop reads CASSVNPAAEQFF. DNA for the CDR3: TGTGCCAGCAGCGTCAATCCGGCGGCTGAGCAGTTCTTC. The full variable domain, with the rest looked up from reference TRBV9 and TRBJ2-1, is DSGVTQTPKHLITATGQRVTLRCSPRSGDLSVYWYQQSLDQGLQFLIQYYNGEERAKGNILERFSAQQFPDLHSELNLSSLELGDSALYFCASSVNPAAEQFFGPGTRLTVL.

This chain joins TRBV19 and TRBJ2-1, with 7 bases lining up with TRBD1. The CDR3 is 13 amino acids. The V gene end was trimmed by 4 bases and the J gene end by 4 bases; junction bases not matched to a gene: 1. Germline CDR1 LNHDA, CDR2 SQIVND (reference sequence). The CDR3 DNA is TGTGCCAGTAGTAGGGGACAGTACAATGAGCAGTTCTTC. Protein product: CASSRGQYNEQFF.

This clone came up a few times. DNA of the CDR3: TGTGCCAGCAGCCCACCGACAGGGGGAAGGAACACTGAAGCTTTCTTT. As protein: CASSPPTGGRNTEAFF. The chain recombines TRBV21-1 with TRBJ1-1; TRBD1 is the table's D call and was not checked against the DNA. TRBV21-1 is shown as a pseudogene. CDR3 size: 16 residues.